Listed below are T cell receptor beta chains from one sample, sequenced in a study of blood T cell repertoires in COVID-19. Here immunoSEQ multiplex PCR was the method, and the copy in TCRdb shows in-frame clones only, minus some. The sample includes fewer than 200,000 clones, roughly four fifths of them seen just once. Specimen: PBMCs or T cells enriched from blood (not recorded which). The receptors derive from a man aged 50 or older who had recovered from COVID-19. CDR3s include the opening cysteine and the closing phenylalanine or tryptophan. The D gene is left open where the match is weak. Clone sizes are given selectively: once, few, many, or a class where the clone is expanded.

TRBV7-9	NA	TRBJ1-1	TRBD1	CASSLDRAHTEAFF	TGTGCCAGCAGTTTAGACAGGGCGCACACTGAAGCTTTCTTT
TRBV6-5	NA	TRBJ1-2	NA	CASRDSPNYGYTF	TGTGCCAGCAGGGACAGTCCTAACTATGGCTACACCTTC
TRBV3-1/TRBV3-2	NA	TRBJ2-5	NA	CASSLSGPGYETQYF	TGTGCCAGCAGCCTAAGCGGACCGGGGTATGAGACCCAGTACTTC
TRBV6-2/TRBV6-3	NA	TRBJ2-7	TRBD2	CASSLGGASYEQYF	TGTGCCAGCAGTCTCGGGGGGGCCTCCTACGAGCAGTACTTC
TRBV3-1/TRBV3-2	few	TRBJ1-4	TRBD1	CASSLGTETNEKLFF	TGTGCCAGCAGCCTGGGGACAGAAACTAATGAAAAACTGTTTTTT
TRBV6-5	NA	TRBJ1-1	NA	CASSLLRVSGTEAFF	TGTGCCAGCAGCCTCCTCAGGGTCTCAGGCACTGAAGCTTTCTTT
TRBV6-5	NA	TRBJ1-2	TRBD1	CASRSPGGSGYTF	TGTGCCAGCAGATCCCCAGGGGGCTCGGGCTACACCTTC
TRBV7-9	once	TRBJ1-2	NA	CASSLEARMFGGYTF	TGTGCCAGCAGCTTAGAAGCCCGAATGTTCGGGGGCTACACCTTC
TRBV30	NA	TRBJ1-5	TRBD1	CAWTSRGSNSNQPQHF	TGTGCCTGGACATCCAGGGGGTCTAATAGCAATCAGCCCCAGCATTTT
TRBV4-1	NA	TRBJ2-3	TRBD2	CASSQDPGSGGALDTQYF	TGCGCCAGCAGCCAAGATCCCGGAAGCGGGGGGGCCTTAGATACGCAGTATTTT
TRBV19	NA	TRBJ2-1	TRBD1	CASSKTGVLNEQFF	TGTGCCAGTAGTAAGACAGGGGTCTTGAATGAGCAGTTCTTC
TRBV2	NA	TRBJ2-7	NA	CASSGEGGRLSYEQYF	TGTGCCAGCAGTGGAGAGGGGGGGCGCCTCTCCTACGAGCAGTACTTC
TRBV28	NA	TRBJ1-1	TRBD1	CASRDGQGGNTEAFF	TGTGCCAGCAGAGACGGACAGGGTGGAAACACTGAAGCTTTCTTT
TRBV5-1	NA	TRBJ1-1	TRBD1	CASSLRTGMNTEAFF	TGCGCCAGCAGCTTAAGGACAGGGATGAACACTGAAGCTTTCTTT
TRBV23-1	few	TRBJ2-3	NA	CASSHPNPLTGVSTDTQYF	TGCGCCAGCAGTCACCCCAACCCCTTAACCGGAGTTAGCACAGATACGCAGTATTTT
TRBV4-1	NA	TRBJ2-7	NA	CASSERTVNYEQYF	TGCGCCAGCAGCGAACGGACAGTTAACTACGAGCAGTACTTC
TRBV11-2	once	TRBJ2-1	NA	CASSLDRSSYNEQFF	TGTGCCAGCAGCTTAGACAGAAGCTCCTACAATGAGCAGTTCTTC
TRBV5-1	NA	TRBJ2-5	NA	CASSFGETQYF	TGCGCCAGCAGCTTCGGAGAGACCCAGTACTTC
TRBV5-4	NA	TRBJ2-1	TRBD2	CASSLTGLAGNEQFF	TGTGCCAGCAGCCTGACGGGACTAGCTGGCAATGAGCAGTTCTTC
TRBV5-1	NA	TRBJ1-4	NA	CASRGAPNEKLFF	TGCGCCAGCCGGGGAGCTCCTAATGAAAAACTGTTTTTT
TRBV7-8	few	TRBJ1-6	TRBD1	CASRPSIGQGSSPLHF	TGTGCCAGCAGACCTTCTATCGGACAGGGAAGCTCACCCCTCCACTTT
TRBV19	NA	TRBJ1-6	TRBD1	CASSPMDRVRTAYNSPLHF	TGTGCCAGTAGTCCTATGGACAGGGTCCGAACCGCGTATAATTCACCCCTCCACTTT
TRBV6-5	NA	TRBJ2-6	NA	CASSYGEAGANVLTF	TGTGCCAGCAGTTACGGGGAGGCTGGGGCCAACGTCCTGACTTTC
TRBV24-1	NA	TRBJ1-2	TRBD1	CATSEAGGRGYTF	TGTGCCACCAGTGAGGCAGGGGGTAGAGGCTACACCTTC
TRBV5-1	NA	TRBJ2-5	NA	CASSTAQETQYF	TGCGCCAGCAGCACAGCACAGGAGACCCAGTACTTC
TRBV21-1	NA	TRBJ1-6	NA	CASSKGRMVTGQNNSPLHF	TGTGCCAGCAGCAAAGGTAGGATGGTTACAGGGCAAAATAATTCACCCCTCCACTTT
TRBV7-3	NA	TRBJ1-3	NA	CASRTLKVGNTIYF	TGTGCCAGCAGAACTCTTAAAGTCGGAAACACCATATATTTT